Shown below are 9 T cell receptor beta chains from a single sample sequenced in a study of cytomegalovirus exposure and HLA in healthy donors. Primers: 60 Vbeta forward and 13 Jbeta reverse. TCRdb's table, derived via immunoSEQ multiplex PCR, lists solely in-frame clones and lacks some. The sample lists around 200,000 clones; around four fifths were seen once. The specimen was PBMCs. These TCRs come from a woman aged 40 to 49 in good health and CMV-seronegative.

In its sample, this clone was seen a few times. The gene calls are TRBV30 and TRBJ1-2, with D perhaps TRBD1 (6 bases). The CDR3 is made up of 13 amino acids. V was trimmed by 3 bases and J by 7 bases, leaving 15 bases between them. Germline values: CDR1 GTSNPN, CDR2 SVGIG (reference sequence). CDR3 amino acids: CAWRTSMGAGYTF. The DNA for the CDR3 is TGTGCCTGGAGGACATCCATGGGGGCTGGCTACACCTTC.

This chain connects TRBV6-1 to TRBJ1-1; D gene uncertain. Germline V gene lookup returns CDR1 MNHNS and CDR2 SASEGT. Trimming left V 0 bases short and J 6 bases short, with 11 bases between. This CDR3 has 14 amino acids. CDR3 region: CASSEAGFRAEAFF. CDR3 nucleotide sequence: TGTGCCAGCAGTGAAGCGGGTTTCCGGGCTGAAGCTTTCTTT.

This clone was counted between two and nine times. V is TRBV6-1 and J is TRBJ1-1; a weak D match, TRBD1 (5 bases). V lost 7 bases to trimming and J lost 0 bases, with 15 bases between them. Germline loops: CDR1 MNHNS, CDR2 SASEGT. The CDR3 has 15 amino acids. The CDR3 sequence is CASTPATALNTEAFF. The CDR3 DNA sequence: TGTGCCAGCACCCCCGCGACAGCTCTGAACACTGAAGCTTTCTTT.

This clone came up once. The chain uses TRBV6-1 and TRBJ1-5; possible D gene TRBD1, 5 bases. V lost 5 bases, J lost 3 bases, and 14 bases lay in between. This CDR3 has 15 residues. From germline, CDR1 is MNHNS and CDR2 SASEGT. The DNA of the CDR3 is TGTGCCAGCAGTCCTGGGGGGGTTGCCAATCAGCCCCAGCATTTT. The encoded protein is CASSPGGVANQPQHF.

The gene calls are TRBV10-2 and TRBJ2-5; D perhaps matches TRBD1 (6 bases). V lost 5 bases and J lost 2, with 6 bases in between. Germline assignment: CDR1 WSHSY and CDR2 SAAADI. The CDR3 runs 12 residues. CDR3 residues: CASSRGQETQYF. In DNA form, the CDR3 reads TGCGCCAGCAGTAGGGGGCAAGAGACCCAGTACTTC.

This chain links TRBV2 with TRBJ1-2; 10 bases agree with TRBD1. The V and J ends lost 5 bases and 7 bases, in that order; junction bases with no gene match: 7. The CDR3 contains 14 residues. Looked up from germline, CDR1 is SNHLY and CDR2 is FYNNEI. The CDR3 here is CASSPDRGSGGYTF. For the CDR3, the DNA is TGTGCCAGCAGTCCGGACAGGGGGTCTGGTGGCTACACCTTC.

The chain is built from TRBV6-1 and TRBJ1-2; 10 nucleotides align to TRBD1. Germline V lookup: CDR1 MNHNS, CDR2 SASEGT. The CDR3 extends over 14 amino acids. The trim removed 4 bases at V and 5 bases at J, leaving 4 bases unmatched. The CDR3 DNA follows: TGTGCCAGCAGTGGACAGGGGGCCGAATATGGCTACACCTTC. Encoded protein: CASSGQGAEYGYTF.

V gene TRBV7-2 combines with J gene TRBJ2-7; 12 bases map to TRBD1. The ends lost 4 bases at V and 2 bases at J; junction bases unmatched: 6. CDR3 length equals 16 residues. Germline CDR1 SGHTA, CDR2 FQGNSA. CDR3 in amino acids: CASSWTGTGGTYEQYF. The CDR3 bases are TGTGCCAGCAGCTGGACCGGGACAGGGGGCACCTACGAGCAGTACTTC.

This sequence joins TRBV27 and TRBJ2-2; 14 nucleotides align to TRBD2. CDR1 MNHEY and CDR2 SMNVEV come from the germline V gene (reference sequence). CDR3 length: 19 residues. The V segment lost 8 bases and the J segment 5 bases; nucleotides outside the gene matches: 16. The CDR3 DNA sequence: TGTGCCAGCCTAAGACGTCCGGGACTAGCGGGAGTGGGAACCGGGGAGCTGTTTTTT. This encodes CASLRRPGLAGVGTGELFF.